The present T cell receptor (beta chain) was sequenced within a study of Graves' ophthalmopathy and Graves' hyperthyroidism. Looking at the study overall: Pretreatment peripheral blood was obtained at initial diagnosis. Study observations and caveats: Sensitivity reached 85% to 90% and specificity roughly 82% for a 13-signature model separating ophthalmopathy from stable hyperthyroidism. The model achieved under 71% sensitivity and about 76% specificity for ophthalmopathy progression.

V was pared by 8 bases and J by 7 bases, with 15 bases between. Germline loops: CDR1 MGHDK, CDR2 SYGVNS. The CDR3 is 13 residues long. RNA served as the template for amplifying TCR beta CDR3 regions. The library came from an HTBI-primed first-round RT-PCR and a second-round multiplex PCR. TCRdb called the multiplex PCR reads again in MiXCR, with one record for every CDR3 protein. The table lists some 390,000 distinct CDR3 sequences, 15% to 20% of them singletons. Many counts were recorded for this clonotype. Its antigen is not known. The source material was peripheral blood. V and J are TRBV25-1 and TRBJ1-3; D remains ambiguous. The source of this sequence is a woman between 18 and 30 years old with Graves' ophthalmopathy. The CDR3 here is CASGRFGGNTIYF. The CDR3 nucleotides read TGTGCCAGCGGCAGGTTCGGCGGGAACACCATATATTTT.